Listed below are T cell receptor beta chains from one sample, sequenced in a study of T-cell reconstitution after alpha-beta-depleted transplantation in children. TCRdb ran MiXCR on the PCR reads and lists one entry per CDR3 protein. The sample carries fewer than 120,000 distinct CDR3 sequences, 10% to 13% recorded once. This sample comprised PBMCs from the stem cell graft donor, obtained from the stem cell graft. These receptors all come from a human donor who donated a stem cell graft to a child with acute lymphoblastic leukemia. CDR3s include the opening cysteine and the closing phenylalanine or tryptophan. A D gene is named only where the DNA matches it firmly. Clone size is shown for a subset of rows, as once, few, many or a class of expanded clone.

abundance,d_gene,j_gene,v_gene,CDR3aa,CDR3nt
many,NA,TRBJ1-2,TRBV28,CASSLAGTEVLNYGYTF,TGTGCCAGCAGTTTAGCAGGGACTGAGGTCCTTAACTATGGCTACACCTTC
many,NA,TRBJ2-1,TRBV7-6,CASSLALRGGVNNEQFF,TGTGCCAGCAGCTTAGCGCTTAGGGGCGGGGTCAACAATGAGCAGTTCTTC
many,TRBD2,TRBJ2-1,TRBV7-3,CASSLVQVSGGEQFF,TGTGCCAGCAGCTTAGTACAAGTTAGCGGGGGGGAGCAGTTCTTC
many,TRBD1,TRBJ1-2,TRBV5-1,CASTPGQEPNYGYTF,TGCGCCAGCACCCCGGGACAGGAACCGAACTATGGCTACACCTTC
many,NA,TRBJ1-3,TRBV7-2,CASSLRGISSGNTIYF,TGTGCCAGCAGCTTACGGGGGATCTCCTCTGGAAACACCATATATTTT
many,TRBD2,TRBJ2-7,TRBV7-2,CASSSPLQRGLYEQYF,TGTGCCAGCAGCTCTCCCCTCCAGCGGGGCCTCTACGAGCAGTACTTC
many,NA,TRBJ2-7,TRBV12-3/TRBV12-4,CASSFLSLRGTRQYF,TGTGCCAGCAGCTTCCTTTCCTTGAGGGGGACGAGGCAGTACTTC
many,NA,TRBJ2-5,TRBV7-2,CASGWPPETQYF,TGTGCCAGCGGGTGGCCGCCGGAGACCCAGTACTTC
many,NA,TRBJ2-7,TRBV10-3,CAISETRISSYEQYF,TGTGCCATCAGTGAAACAAGAATTAGCTCCTACGAGCAGTACTTC
many,NA,TRBJ2-2,TRBV7-6,CASSLWSGELFF,TGTGCCAGCAGCTTGTGGTCCGGGGAGCTGTTTTTT
many,NA,TRBJ1-2,TRBV12-3/TRBV12-4,CASSSPSGIRGYGYTF,TGTGCCAGCAGTTCTCCTTCGGGGATTCGAGGCTATGGCTACACCTTC
many,TRBD1,TRBJ1-6,TRBV7-9,CASSPDRGLSSPLHF,TGTGCCAGCAGCCCGGACAGGGGTTTGAGTTCACCCCTCCACTTT
many,NA,TRBJ2-6,TRBV11-2,CASSFVGSSGANVLTF,TGTGCCAGCAGCTTTGTAGGCAGCTCTGGGGCCAACGTCCTGACTTTC
many,NA,TRBJ1-4,TRBV21-1,CASSPPGQGAAKSEKLFF,TGTGCCAGCAGCCCCCCGGGACAGGGGGCGGCGAAGAGTGAAAAACTGTTTTTT
few,TRBD1,TRBJ1-6,TRBV20-1,CSATRTGGDSPLHF,TGCAGTGCTACCCGGACAGGGGGAGATTCACCCCTCCACTTT
many,NA,TRBJ2-2,TRBV5-1,CASSTMDSQNTGELFF,TGCGCCAGCAGCACCATGGACTCCCAGAACACCGGGGAGCTGTTTTTT
many,TRBD1,TRBJ2-1,TRBV20-1,CSARVGTGGDNAYNEQFF,TGCAGTGCTAGAGTTGGGACAGGGGGCGATAATGCCTACAATGAGCAGTTCTTC
many,NA,TRBJ1-1,TRBV20-1,CSARSATEAFF,TGCAGTGCTCGTAGCGCGACTGAAGCTTTCTTT
many,TRBD1,TRBJ1-2,TRBV5-1,CASSLDWDRVYGYTF,TGCGCCAGCAGCTTGGATTGGGACAGGGTTTATGGCTACACCTTC
many,NA,TRBJ2-7,TRBV7-2,CASSLRPREQYF,TGTGCCAGCAGCTTAAGGCCTCGCGAGCAGTACTTC
many,TRBD1,TRBJ2-1,TRBV19,CAILTGAGEQFF,TGTGCCATCCTTACAGGGGCTGGAGAGCAGTTCTTC
many,TRBD1,TRBJ1-1,TRBV12-3/TRBV12-4,CASSPEGAQAFF,TGTGCCAGCAGTCCCGAGGGGGCACAGGCTTTCTTT
many,TRBD2,TRBJ2-2,TRBV7-8,CASQRSGRTGELFF,TGTGCCAGTCAAAGGAGCGGGAGGACCGGGGAGCTGTTTTTT
NA,NA,TRBJ2-1,TRBV4-3,CASSVPGYEQFF,TGCGCCAGCTCTGTCCCCGGCTATGAGCAGTTCTTC